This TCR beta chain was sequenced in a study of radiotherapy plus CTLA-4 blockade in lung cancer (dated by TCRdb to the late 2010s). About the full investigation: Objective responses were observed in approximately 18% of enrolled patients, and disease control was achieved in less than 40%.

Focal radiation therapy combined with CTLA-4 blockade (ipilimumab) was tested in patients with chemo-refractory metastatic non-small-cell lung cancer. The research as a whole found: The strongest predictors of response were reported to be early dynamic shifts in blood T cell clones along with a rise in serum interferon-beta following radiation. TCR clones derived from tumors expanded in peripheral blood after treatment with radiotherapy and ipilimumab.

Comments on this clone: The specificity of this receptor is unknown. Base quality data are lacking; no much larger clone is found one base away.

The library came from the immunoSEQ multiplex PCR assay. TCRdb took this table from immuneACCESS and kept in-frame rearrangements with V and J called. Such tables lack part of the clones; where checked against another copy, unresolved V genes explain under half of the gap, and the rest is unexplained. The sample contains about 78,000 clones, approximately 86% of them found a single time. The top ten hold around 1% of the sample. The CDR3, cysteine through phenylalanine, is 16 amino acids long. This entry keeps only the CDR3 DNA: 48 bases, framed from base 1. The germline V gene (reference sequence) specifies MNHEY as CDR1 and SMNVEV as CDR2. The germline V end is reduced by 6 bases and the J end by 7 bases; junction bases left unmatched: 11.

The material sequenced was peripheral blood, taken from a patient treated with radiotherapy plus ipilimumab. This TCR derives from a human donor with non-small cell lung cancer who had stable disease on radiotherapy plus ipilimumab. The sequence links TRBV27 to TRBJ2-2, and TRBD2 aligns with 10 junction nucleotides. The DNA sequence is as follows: TGTGCCAGCAGCCTTAGGAGACTAGCGGGTGGCGGGGAGCTGTTTTTT. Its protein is CASSLRRLAGGGELFF.